This T cell receptor (beta chain) originates from a study of blood T cell repertoires in COVID-19. Study at large: COVID-19 samples collected from the United States, Italy and Spain covered acute and convalescent phases. From T cells, B-cell-depleted T cells, or PBMCs came the material, which was cDNA or gDNA.

Trimming cost V 6 bases and J 0 bases, with 8 bases left between them. The CDR3 is 14 residues long. The V gene's germline CDR1 is MDHEN and CDR2 SYDVKM. In the original processing: Amplification from reference gene primers served as the basis for estimated nucleated cell counts. Profiling relied on immunoSEQ multiplex PCR, and the TCRdb table lists in-frame clones only, not all of them. V and J calls and clone size are given by that table; D and trimming were obtained from the DNA. Of around 70,000 clones in the sample, 70% to 75% were seen once. The sample comprised peripheral blood. This clonotype originated in a man aged 70-80 years with acute or convalescent COVID-19. The rearrangement joins TRBV28 to TRBJ1-4, with D possibly matching TRBD1 (5 bases). The CDR3 spells CASRGGTTNEKLFF. CDR3 DNA: TGTGCCAGCAGGGGGGGGACAACTAATGAAAAACTGTTTTTT.